This TCR beta chain was found in a study of T cells in Graves' hyperthyroidism and ophthalmopathy. Study-level points and caveats: Blood also contained most expanded thyroid clonotypes above 0.001.

CDR1 GTSNPN and CDR2 SVGIG come from the germline V gene (reference sequence). This CDR3 region has 14 residues. V gave up 4 bases and J gave up 0 bases, with 12 bases separating them. There were TCR beta CDR3 regions amplified from RNA transcripts. TCR CDR3 underwent first-round RT-PCR with the HTBI primer set. TCRdb reprocessed the multiplex PCR reads via MiXCR and lists one record per CDR3 protein. The sample has 250,000 to 300,000 distinct CDR3 sequences, nearly 15% seen once. This clonotype was seen ten or more times. Its antigen is still unknown. The sequenced material came from blood. This chain joins TRBV30 and TRBJ1-1; D might be TRBD1 (6 bases). The sequence came from a woman between 45 and 60 years old with Graves' hyperthyroidism that later progressed to Graves' ophthalmopathy. CDR3: CAWNRARMNTEAFF. The CDR3 region has the DNA TGTGCCTGGAACAGGGCCCGGATGAACACTGAAGCTTTCTTT.